This TCR beta chain was observed in a study of blood T cell repertoires in COVID-19. In the study overall: The cDNA or gDNA used as material had been derived from T cells, B-cell-depleted T cells, or PBMCs.

This CDR3 spans 13 amino acids. V trimming: 8 bases; J trimming: 8 bases; junction bases outside the gene matches: 8. From germline, CDR1 is GTSNPN and CDR2 SVGIG (reference sequence). Assay: immunoSEQ multiplex PCR; the TCRdb copy retains only in-frame clones and omits some. The sample carries 140,000 or so clones, roughly 79% recorded once. V is TRBV30 and J is TRBJ2-1; 11 nucleotides match TRBD2. The clonotype comes from a man between 50 and 59 years old with active or convalescent COVID-19. The sample was peripheral blood. CDR3 region: CAILAGEFDEQFF. DNA for the CDR3: TGTGCCATACTAGCGGGAGAGTTTGATGAGCAGTTCTTC.